Listed here is a single T cell receptor (beta chain). Per the authors' pipeline: Estimated nucleated cell counts came from reference gene primer amplification. Generated by immunoSEQ multiplex PCR, the TCRdb table keeps only in-frame clones and is missing some. V, J and clone size were drawn from that table, and D and trimming were deduced from the DNA. The repertoire holds about 54,000 clones, with roughly 84% as singletons. The sample comes from a study of blood T cell repertoires in COVID-19. Germline CDR1 SGHRS, CDR2 YFSETQ. J was trimmed by 0 bases and V by 4 bases; bases with no gene match: 5. This CDR3 spans 16 amino acids.

This receptor was obtained from a man aged 50 to 60 with active COVID-19. This sequence joins TRBV5-1 and TRBJ2-1, with 9 positions matching TRBD2. Sequenced material: peripheral blood. CDR3: CASSPTSGYSYNEQFF. CDR3 nucleotides: TGCGCCAGCAGCCCTACTAGCGGGTACTCCTACAATGAGCAGTTCTTC.